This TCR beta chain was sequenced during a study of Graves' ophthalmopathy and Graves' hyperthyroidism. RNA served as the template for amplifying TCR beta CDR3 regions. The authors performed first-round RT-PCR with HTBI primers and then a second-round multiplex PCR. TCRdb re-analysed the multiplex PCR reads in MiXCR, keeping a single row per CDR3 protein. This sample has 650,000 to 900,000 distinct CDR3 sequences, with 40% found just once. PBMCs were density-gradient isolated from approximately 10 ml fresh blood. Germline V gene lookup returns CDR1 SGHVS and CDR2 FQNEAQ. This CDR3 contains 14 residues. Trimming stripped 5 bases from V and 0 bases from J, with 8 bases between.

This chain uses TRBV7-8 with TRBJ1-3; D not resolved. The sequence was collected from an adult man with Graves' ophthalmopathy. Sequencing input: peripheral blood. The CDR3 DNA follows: TGTGCCAGCAGCAAACTGAGCTCTGGAAACACCATATATTTT. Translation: CASSKLSSGNTIYF.